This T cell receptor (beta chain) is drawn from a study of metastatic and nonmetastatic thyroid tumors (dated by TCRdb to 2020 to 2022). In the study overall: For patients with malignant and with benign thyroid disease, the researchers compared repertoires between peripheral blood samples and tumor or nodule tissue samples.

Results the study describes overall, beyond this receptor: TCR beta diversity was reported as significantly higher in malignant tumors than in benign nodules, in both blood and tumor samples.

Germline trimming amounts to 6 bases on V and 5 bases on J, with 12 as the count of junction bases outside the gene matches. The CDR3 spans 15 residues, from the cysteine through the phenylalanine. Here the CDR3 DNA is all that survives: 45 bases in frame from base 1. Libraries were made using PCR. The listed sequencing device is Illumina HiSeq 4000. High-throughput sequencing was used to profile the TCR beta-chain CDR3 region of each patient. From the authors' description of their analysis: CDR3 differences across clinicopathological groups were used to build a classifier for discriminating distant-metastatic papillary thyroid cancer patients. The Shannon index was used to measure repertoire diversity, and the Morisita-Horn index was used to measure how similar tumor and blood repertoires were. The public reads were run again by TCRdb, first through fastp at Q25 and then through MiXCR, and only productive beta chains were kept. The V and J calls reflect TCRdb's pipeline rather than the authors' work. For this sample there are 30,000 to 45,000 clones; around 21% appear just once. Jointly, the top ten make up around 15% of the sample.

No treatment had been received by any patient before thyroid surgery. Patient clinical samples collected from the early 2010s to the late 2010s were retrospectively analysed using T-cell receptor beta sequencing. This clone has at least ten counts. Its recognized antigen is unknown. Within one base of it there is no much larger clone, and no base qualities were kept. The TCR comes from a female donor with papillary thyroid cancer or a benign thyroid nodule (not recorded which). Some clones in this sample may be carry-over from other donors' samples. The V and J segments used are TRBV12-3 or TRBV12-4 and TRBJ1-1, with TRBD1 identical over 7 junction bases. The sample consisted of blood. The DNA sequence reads TGTGCCAGCAGACCTCGACAGGGTTCGGGGACTGAAGCTTTCTTT. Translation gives CASRPRQGSGTEAFF.